Following are 10 T cell receptor beta chains from one sample sequenced in a study of Ad26.COV2.S vaccination and SARS-CoV-2 variants. Sequenced by immunoSEQ multiplex PCR; TCRdb stores in-frame clones only, minus some. This sample has nearly 95,000 clones; 82% occur once, and the top ten carry roughly 15%. The material was peripheral blood, obtained after recovery from COVID-19. These receptors all stem from a human donor who had recovered from COVID-19.

The chain's CDR3 is CASSLEAGRYNEQFF. CDR3 bases: TGCGCCAGCAGCTTGGAAGCGGGGAGGTACAATGAGCAGTTCTTC. The chain recombines TRBV5-1 with TRBJ2-1; 7 positions agree with TRBD2. V lost 0 bases, J lost 4 bases, and 4 bases stayed unmatched. Germline CDR1 SGHRS, CDR2 YFSETQ. The CDR3 length is 15 residues.

The J gene is TRBJ2-2, the V gene TRBV18, with D tentatively TRBD2 (5 bases). There are 15 residues in the CDR3. Between the trimmed V and J ends, which lost 0 bases and 4 bases, there was a span of 9 bases. CDR1 and CDR2 (germline): KGHSH, LQKENI. CDR3 nucleotides: TGTGCCAGCTCACCACCGCGGGCGGGCACCGGGGAGCTGTTTTTT. This encodes CASSPPRAGTGELFF. The variable domain in full, completed from reference TRBV18 and TRBJ2-2, reads NAGVMQNPRHLVRRRGQEARLRCSPMKGHSHVYWYRQLPEEGLKFMVYLQKENIIDESGMPKERFSAEFPKEGPSILRIQQVVRGDSAAYFCASSPPRAGTGELFFGEGSRLTVL.

The V gene is TRBV14, the J gene TRBJ1-6; D not certain. V gave up 4 bases and J gave up 6 bases, with 7 bases separating them. The V gene's germline CDR1 is SGHDN and CDR2 FVKESK. The CDR3 extends over 13 amino acids. CDR3 sequence reads: CASSLHFNSPLHF. Here the CDR3 DNA reads TGTGCCAGCAGCCTACATTTTAATTCACCCCTCCACTTT.

This chain joins TRBV5-1 and TRBJ2-3, with a tentative D call TRBD2 (5 bases). The CDR3 is made up of 14 amino acids. V lost 5 bases and J lost 6, with 16 bases in between. Germline V lookup: CDR1 SGHRS, CDR2 YFSETQ. The CDR3 bases are TGCGCCAGCAGTAACGGGGTAACTTTGGATACGCAGTATTTT. Amino acids: CASSNGVTLDTQYF.

The V gene is TRBV18, the J gene TRBJ1-2; D not resolved. Germline V lookup: CDR1 KGHSH, CDR2 LQKENI. V lost 6 bases and J lost 3, with 17 bases in between. The CDR3 totals 15 residues. The chain's CDR3 is CASSPGRGFDYGYTF. The CDR3 coding sequence is TGTGCCAGCTCCCCAGGCCGCGGTTTCGACTATGGCTACACCTTC.

The rearrangement uses TRBV5-1 and TRBJ2-7; D is perhaps TRBD2 (6 bases). Trimming pared 6 bases from V and 4 bases from J, leaving 23 bases between. CDR3 length equals 16 residues. Looked up from germline, CDR1 is SGHRS and CDR2 is YFSETQ. In DNA, the CDR3 is TGCGCCAGCAAGGTGACCCATTCAGCGGGCGAATACGAGCAGTACTTC. This codes for CASKVTHSAGEYEQYF.

V gene TRBV2 combines with J gene TRBJ2-3; 12 bases map to TRBD2. The junction had 17 bases not matched to a gene; V was cut back by 0 bases and J by 1 base. Germline-derived CDR1 and CDR2 are SNHLY and FYNNEI. This CDR3 has 22 residues. CDR3 DNA sequence: TGTGCCAGCAGTGAAGCTGACGGGCTAGGGCTAGCGGGAGGGCCGGGCACAGATACGCAGTATTTT. Its translation: CASSEADGLGLAGGPGTDTQYF.

J is TRBJ1-1 and V is TRBV19, with 7 bases that match TRBD1. Per germline, CDR1 LNHDA and CDR2 SQIVND (reference sequence). This CDR3 is 15 amino acids long. V shed 6 bases, J shed 9 bases, and the junction held 16 bases outside the gene matches. DNA of the CDR3: TGTGCCAGTAGCCCCCCACAAGGGGGCAGGGCTAAAGCTTTCTTT. Its protein is CASSPPQGGRAKAFF.

The chain has TRBV5-4 and TRBJ2-3; TRBD2 agrees at 14 bases. The germline V gene encodes CDR1 SGHNT and CDR2 YYREEE (reference sequence). The CDR3 totals 16 residues. V lost 2 bases and J lost 6; bases outside the gene matches: 5. The CDR3 DNA reads TGTGCCAGCAGCTTTCCGGGACTAGCGGGAGATGATACGCAGTATTTT. It codes for CASSFPGLAGDDTQYF.

This clone has a single count. V gene TRBV7-2 combines with J gene TRBJ2-2; 9 bases line up with TRBD2. CDR1 is SGHTA, CDR2 FQGNSA, per germline. This CDR3 comprises 16 residues. The ends lost 5 bases at V and 1 base at J; junction bases unmatched: 5. As DNA, the CDR3 is TGTGCCAGCAGCCGCCAAGCGGGAGGGAACACCGGGGAGCTGTTTTTT. This gives the protein CASSRQAGGNTGELFF.